This TCR beta chain derives from a study of T cells after yellow fever vaccination. Germline loops: CDR1 LGHNA, CDR2 YSLEER. This CDR3 is 13 amino acids long. V was shortened by 0 bases and J by 3 bases, with 6 bases between the two germline ends. As concerns this clonotype: Its target is not known.

TCRdb analysed the 5' RACE reads with MiXCR anew, one entry per CDR3 protein. The data show about 240,000 distinct CDR3 sequences, 6.9% seen once. The study, taken as a whole, reports: Weaker in magnitude, the secondary response showed a faster peak on day 5 versus 15. Some clonotypes, a small share, were shared between CD4 and CD8 compartments.

The chain recombines TRBV4-3 with TRBJ2-7; D gene ambiguous. This sample comprised CD4+ T cells sorted from PBMCs, obtained 15 days after the yellow fever booster vaccination. The sequence was obtained from a man under 40 who received the YFV17D yellow fever vaccine. The CDR3 nucleotides are TGCGCCAGCAGCCAAGATTTGCACTACGAGCAGTACTTC. Translated, it gives CASSQDLHYEQYF.